Below, 30 T cell receptor beta chains from the same sample are listed, as sequenced in a study of cytomegalovirus exposure and HLA in healthy donors. The PCR was carried out with 60 Vbeta primers and 13 Jbeta primers. TCRdb keeps only in-frame clones here, not all; method: immunoSEQ multiplex PCR. This listing includes approximately 45,000 clones. The sequencing sample was made of PBMCs. The receptor set was obtained from a woman in her 40s in good health and CMV-seronegative.

The rearrangement joins TRBV6-5 to TRBJ1-1, with a possible D match to TRBD1 (5 bases). The length of the CDR3 is 15 residues. Germline V gives CDR1 MNHEY, CDR2 SVGAGI. Trimming took off 4 bases at V and 0 bases at J, with 12 bases between the two ends. The CDR3 loop reads CASSLGGILNTEAFF. The CDR3, as DNA: TGTGCCAGCAGTTTGGGGGGGATATTGAACACTGAAGCTTTCTTT.

The chain combines TRBV15 with TRBJ1-1; D unresolved. Trimming removed 2 bases from V and 0 bases from J, with 10 bases in between. CDR3 length: 15 residues. The V gene's germline CDR1 is LNHNV and CDR2 YYDKDF (reference sequence). The CDR3 sequence is CATSRSTVMNTEAFF. The CDR3 DNA is TGTGCCACCAGCAGAAGCACTGTAATGAACACTGAAGCTTTCTTT. Based on the CDR3 plus reference TRBV15 and TRBJ1-1, the full variable domain is DAMVIQNPRYQVTQFGKPVTLSCSQTLNHNVMYWYQQKSSQAPKLLFHYYDKDFNNEADTPDNFQSRRPNTSFCFLDIRSPGLGDTAMYLCATSRSTVMNTEAFFGQGTRLTVV.

Details on this clone: The identical CDR3 is also encoded by other nucleotide sequences in the sample. The V and J genes are TRBV29-1 and TRBJ2-7, with D hard to call. In germline, CDR1 is SQVTM, CDR2 ANQGSEA. Trimming took off 4 bases at V and 3 bases at J, with 10 bases between the two ends. This CDR3 contains 12 residues. In nucleotides, the CDR3 is TGCAGCGTTGTCGGTAGGAGCTACGAGCAGTACTTC. This gives the protein CSVVGRSYEQYF.

The V and J genes are TRBV4-2 and TRBJ2-5, with 8 bases that match TRBD2. The CDR3 consists of 17 residues. Per germline, CDR1 LGHNA and CDR2 YNFKEQ. Losses at the gene ends were 0 bases for V and 2 bases for J; bases not matched to a gene: 8. The CDR3 reads CASSQDLGGGTQETQYF. The DNA for the CDR3 is TGTGCCAGCAGCCAAGATCTCGGCGGGGGGACGCAAGAGACCCAGTACTTC.

This chain uses TRBV19 with TRBJ1-1; D remains unclear. Looked up from germline, CDR1 is LNHDA and CDR2 is SQIVND (reference sequence). The CDR3 covers 14 residues. Between the trimmed V and J ends, which lost 4 bases and 4 bases, there was a span of 13 bases. CDR3 DNA: TGTGCCAGTAGTACAGGTTGGGCTCGCACTGAAGCTTTCTTT. Residues: CASSTGWARTEAFF.

This sequence joins TRBV2 and TRBJ2-5, with a possible D match to TRBD2 (6 bases). Trimming took 4 bases from V and 5 from J, leaving 20 bases between them. The V gene's germline CDR1 is SNHLY and CDR2 FYNNEI. The CDR3 has 16 amino acids. The CDR3 spells CASSVEDYSIIETQYF. DNA for the CDR3: TGTGCCAGCAGTGTAGAGGACTATTCCATTATCGAGACCCAGTACTTC.

The rearrangement joins TRBV10-3 to TRBJ1-3, with 8 bases fitting TRBD1. Germline V lookup: CDR1 ENHRY, CDR2 SYGVKD. This CDR3 is 15 amino acids long. The J segment lost 5 bases and the V segment lost 6 bases, leaving 9 bases of the junction unmatched. CDR3 in amino acids: CAISPSGGGRNTIYF. The CDR3 DNA reads as TGTGCCATCAGCCCCTCAGGGGGCGGGCGAAACACCATATATTTT.

J is TRBJ2-2 and V is TRBV7-8; perhaps TRBD2 as D (6 bases). The V and J ends lost 3 bases and 4 bases respectively, with 12 bases between them. The CDR3 consists of 15 residues. CDR1 is SGHVS, CDR2 FQNEAQ, per germline. The CDR3 loop reads CASSFSQGGTGELFF. CDR3 nucleotides: TGTGCCAGCAGCTTTTCTCAGGGAGGCACCGGGGAGCTGTTTTTT.

The CDR3 here is CASSIVRDRGDQPQHF. The CDR3 DNA reads as TGTGCCAGTAGTATAGTTAGGGACAGGGGGGACCAGCCCCAGCATTTT. This chain uses TRBV19 with TRBJ1-5; 11 nucleotides line up with TRBD1. Looked up from germline, CDR1 is LNHDA and CDR2 is SQIVND (reference sequence). The CDR3 loop spans 16 amino acids. The V segment lost 1 base and the J segment 7 bases; nucleotides outside the gene matches: 6.

This chain uses TRBV29-1 with TRBJ1-1, with 8 positions matching TRBD1. The CDR3 extends over 12 amino acids. The germline V gene encodes CDR1 SQVTM and CDR2 ANQGSEA. The J segment lost 5 bases and the V segment lost 5 bases, leaving 4 bases of the junction unmatched. The CDR3 loop reads CSVQGAITEAFF. The DNA for the CDR3 is TGCAGCGTTCAGGGGGCGATAACTGAAGCTTTCTTT. Complete variable domain (other parts from reference TRBV29-1 and TRBJ1-1): SAVISQKPSRDICQRGTSLTIQCQVDSQVTMMFWYRQQPGQSLTLIATANQGSEATYESGFVIDKFPISRPNLTFSTLTVSNMSPEDSSIYLCSVQGAITEAFFGQGTRLTVV.

J is TRBJ2-4 and V is TRBV19, with 10 bases matching TRBD2. This CDR3 is 16 amino acids long. The V and J ends lost 6 bases and 4 bases, in that order; junction bases with no gene match: 9. The germline gives CDR1 LNHDA, CDR2 SQIVND (reference sequence). The CDR3 reads CASSFGLADAKNIQYF. In nucleotides, the CDR3 is TGTGCCAGTAGCTTCGGACTAGCGGACGCAAAAAACATTCAGTACTTC.

As to this clone: This CDR3 is also generated by other DNA sequences in the sample. V and J are TRBV18 and TRBJ1-6, with D hard to call. Trimming shortened V by 2 bases and J by 5 bases, and 16 bases separated the two germline ends. The CDR3 is 17 amino acids. Germline V gives CDR1 KGHSH, CDR2 LQKENI. This CDR3 reads CASSPRRVEDDNSPLHF. The CDR3 DNA reads TGTGCCAGCTCACCAAGGCGGGTTGAGGACGATAATTCACCCCTCCACTTT.

The rearrangement joins TRBV5-1 to TRBJ2-7; TRBD1 aligns across 10 bases. Germline CDR1 is SGHRS and CDR2 is YFSETQ. V lost 9 bases to trimming and J lost 4 bases; unmatched junction nucleotides: 7. The CDR3 runs to 13 residues. The CDR3 nucleotides are TGCGCCACCAGACAGGGGGCAGGTTACGAGCAGTACTTC. As protein: CATRQGAGYEQYF. Looking up the rest from reference TRBV5-1 and TRBJ2-7 gives the full variable domain: KAGVTQTPRYLIKTRGQQVTLSCSPISGHRSVSWYQQTPGQGLQFLFEYFSETQRNKGNFPGRFSGRQFSNSRSEMNVSTLELGDSALYLCATRQGAGYEQYFGPGTRLTVT.

V gene TRBV6-5 combines with J gene TRBJ2-3; possible D gene TRBD2, 6 bases. Deletions cut 3 bases from V and 10 bases from J, with 17 bases between. In germline, CDR1 is MNHEY, CDR2 SVGAGI. This CDR3 comprises 14 residues. The DNA for the CDR3 is TGTGCCAGCAGTTATGTTAGCGGACTCGCTGCGCAGTATTTT. It yields the protein CASSYVSGLAAQYF.

The V gene is TRBV6-1, the J gene TRBJ1-2; D ambiguous. Germline-derived CDR1 and CDR2 are MNHNS and SASEGT. This CDR3 contains 12 residues. V gave up 7 bases and J gave up 3 bases, with 9 bases separating them. CDR3 nucleotides: TGTGCCAGCAAAAACCCGGACTATGGCTACACCTTC. It translates to CASKNPDYGYTF.

The genes are TRBV30 and TRBJ2-1; D is possibly TRBD2 (5 bases). V was pared by 0 bases and J by 4 bases, with 10 bases between. The CDR3 covers 14 residues. Germline-derived CDR1 and CDR2 are GTSNPN and SVGIG (reference sequence). The CDR3 DNA sequence: TGTGCCTGGAGTGTGCGGGCCTTTTACAATGAGCAGTTCTTC. This gives the protein CAWSVRAFYNEQFF.

The chain's CDR3 is CASNPVTNTGELFF. In DNA, the CDR3 is TGTGCCAGCAACCCAGTAACGAACACCGGGGAGCTGTTTTTT. The V call is TRBV6-1, the J call TRBJ2-2, with unresolved D. Trimming pared 7 bases from V and 0 bases from J, leaving 9 bases between. This CDR3 region has 14 residues. CDR1 is MNHNS and CDR2 is SASEGT in the germline V gene.

The CDR3 reads CASSQVDFIGGSSAYEQYF. CDR3 DNA: TGCGCCAGCAGCCAAGTGGATTTTATAGGGGGCTCTAGCGCCTACGAGCAGTACTTC. The chain uses TRBV4-1 and TRBJ2-7; TRBD1 might be the D (7 bases). Germline lookup yields CDR1 MGHRA and CDR2 YSYEKL. This CDR3 comprises 19 residues. Trimming took off 1 base at V and 2 bases at J, with 24 bases between the two ends.

The chain carries TRBV15 and TRBJ1-1; TRBD1 is a possible D gene (6 bases). CDR3 length: 14 residues. Germline lookup yields CDR1 LNHNV and CDR2 YYDKDF (reference sequence). Trimming stripped 5 bases from V and 8 bases from J, with 18 bases between. The CDR3 coding sequence is TGTGCCACCAGCTTCGCACAGGGCCCCGGCGAAGCTTTCTTT. Its protein product is CATSFAQGPGEAFF.

CDR3: CASSPGQGGSYEQYF. The CDR3, as DNA: TGTGCCAGCTCACCGGGACAGGGTGGATCCTACGAGCAGTACTTC. The chain carries TRBV18 and TRBJ2-7, with TRBD1 matching over 9 bases. Germline loops: CDR1 KGHSH, CDR2 LQKENI. V gave up 3 bases and J gave up 1 base; unmatched junction bases: 4. This CDR3 has 15 residues. Full variable domain (missing parts from reference TRBV18 and TRBJ2-7): NAGVMQNPRHLVRRRGQEARLRCSPMKGHSHVYWYRQLPEEGLKFMVYLQKENIIDESGMPKERFSAEFPKEGPSILRIQQVVRGDSAAYFCASSPGQGGSYEQYFGPGTRLTVT.

The CDR3 DNA reads TGTGCCAGCAGCTTGGACAGGGGGCATGAGTACTTC. Translating it yields CASSLDRGHEYF. The gene calls are TRBV13 and TRBJ2-7, with TRBD1 matching over 11 bases. This CDR3 comprises 12 residues. Germline V gene lookup returns CDR1 PRHDT and CDR2 FYEKMQ (reference sequence). V shed 3 bases, J shed 11 bases, and the junction held 3 bases outside the gene matches. The full variable domain, in which reference TRBV13 and TRBJ2-7 provide the parts outside the CDR3, is AAGVIQSPRHLIKEKRETATLKCYPIPRHDTVYWYQQGPGQDPQFLISFYEKMQSDKGSIPDRFSAQQFSDYHSELNMSSLELGDSALYFCASSLDRGHEYFGPGTRLTVT.

The chain couples TRBV4-1 to TRBJ1-1; a possible D gene is TRBD1 (6 bases). This CDR3 spans 14 amino acids. Germline V lookup: CDR1 MGHRA, CDR2 YSYEKL. The V and J ends lost 2 bases and 3 bases respectively, with 10 bases between them. Here the CDR3 reads CASSQTGQDTEAFF. DNA of the CDR3: TGCGCCAGCAGCCAAACAGGGCAGGACACTGAAGCTTTCTTT.

V and J are TRBV5-5 and TRBJ2-1; no firm D call. Germline CDR1 is SGHKS and CDR2 is YYEKEE (reference sequence). Between the trimmed V and J ends, which lost 5 bases and 0 bases, there was a span of 12 bases. The CDR3 runs 15 residues. The CDR3 bases are TGTGCCAGCAGTACTACTCCAAGCTCCTACAATGAGCAGTTCTTC. Its translation is CASSTTPSSYNEQFF.

The chain couples TRBV7-9 to TRBJ1-6; 9 bases map to TRBD1. The CDR3 is 17 residues long. Unmatched junction bases numbered 13, after V lost 6 bases and J lost 7 bases. Germline CDR1 reads SEHNR; CDR2 reads FQNEAQ (reference sequence). The CDR3 loop is CASSRDRVPSTNSPLHF. DNA of the CDR3: TGTGCCAGCAGTCGGGACAGGGTGCCCTCCACCAATTCACCCCTCCACTTT.

The gene calls are TRBV4-1 and TRBJ2-5, with a possible D match to TRBD1 (6 bases). The assigned J gene may be wrong: the sequence end matches TRBJ2-7 better. CDR3 length equals 15 residues. The germline V gene encodes CDR1 MGHRA and CDR2 YSYEKL. The CDR3 spells CASSPSGRGFYEQYF. CDR3 coding DNA: TGCGCCAGCAGCCCGTCGGGCAGGGGTTTCTACGAGCAGTACTTC.

The CDR3 nucleotides are TGTGCCAGCAGCTCGGAACAGGGAACAGAGACCCAGTACTTC. This encodes CASSSEQGTETQYF. This chain links TRBV5-4 with TRBJ2-5; possible D gene TRBD1, 6 bases. Looked up from germline, CDR1 is SGHNT and CDR2 is YYREEE (reference sequence). V lost 3 bases to trimming and J lost 4 bases, with 13 bases between them. There are 14 residues in the CDR3.

This sequence joins TRBV19 and TRBJ2-3, with D possibly matching TRBD2 (5 bases). The V gene's germline CDR1 is LNHDA and CDR2 SQIVND (reference sequence). The germline V and J ends were trimmed by 2 bases and 8 bases, with 8 bases remaining between them. The CDR3 has 12 amino acids. DNA of the CDR3: TGTGCCAGTAGTATAAGCGAGGGTACGCAGTATTTT. It encodes CASSISEGTQYF.

This chain joins TRBV12-5 and TRBJ2-7; D may be TRBD1 (6 bases). Per the germline V gene, CDR1 is LGHNT and CDR2 is FRNRAP. CDR3 length: 13 residues. With 1 base removed from V and 6 bases from J, the gap between germline ends came to 10 bases. The CDR3 sequence is CASGLGGQFEQYF. Here the CDR3 DNA reads TGTGCTAGTGGTTTGGGGGGACAATTCGAGCAGTACTTC.

V is TRBV30 and J is TRBJ1-2; D ambiguous. Per germline, CDR1 GTSNPN and CDR2 SVGIG (reference sequence). The CDR3 spans 12 residues. Trimming cost V 0 bases and J 8 bases, with 10 bases left between them. The DNA of the CDR3 is TGTGCCTGGAGTGTACGGGGAAGGGGCTACACCTTC. It yields the protein CAWSVRGRGYTF.

The chain links TRBV5-1 to TRBJ1-2; 8 bases are a match to TRBD1. The length of the CDR3 is 16 residues. V lost 5 bases and J lost 6; bases outside the gene matches: 15. Germline CDR1 reads SGHRS; CDR2 reads YFSETQ. The CDR3 sequence is CASSRLPQKQGDGYTF. CDR3 coding DNA: TGCGCCAGCAGTCGTCTTCCACAAAAACAGGGGGATGGCTACACCTTC.